This TCR beta chain is from a study of blood T cell repertoires in COVID-19. The data were produced by immunoSEQ multiplex PCR, yet TCRdb's version contains in-frame clones alone and is incomplete. The data contain about 350,000 clones, about 88% of them singletons. This CDR3 is 15 amino acids long. J was trimmed by 3 bases and V by 5 bases; bases with no gene match: 8. CDR1 is LNHDA, CDR2 SQIVND, per germline (reference sequence). The chain joins TRBV19 to TRBJ2-5; 8 nucleotides line up with TRBD1. Source material: PBMCs or T cells enriched from blood (not recorded which). This TCR was sampled from a woman aged 25 to 39 who had been exposed to COVID-19. The CDR3 spells CASSGGTGFKETQYF. The DNA of the CDR3 is TGTGCCAGTAGTGGGGGGACAGGTTTTAAAGAGACCCAGTACTTC.